Given below is one T cell receptor (beta chain) in context. CDR1 is SGHAT, CDR2 FQNNGV, per germline. V was clipped by 6 bases and J by 13 bases, with 28 bases between them. CDR3 size: 16 residues. These data belong to a study of T cell changes during pregnancy in multiple sclerosis. The repertoire was sequenced with immunoSEQ multiplex PCR; TCRdb's copy has only in-frame clones and lacks some. The sample contains approximately 48,000 clones, 90% to 95% of which appear only once. The material sequenced was CD8+ T cells from peripheral blood mononuclear cells, taken before pregnancy. This receptor was obtained from a female donor with multiple sclerosis, enrolled in a pregnancy study. The J gene is TRBJ2-1, the V gene TRBV11-2, with D perhaps TRBD1 (6 bases). CDR3 sequence (DNA): TGTGCCAGCAGTTTCCCCCGAGGGGGAGCGGCATTCCAACAGTTCTTC. Protein product: CASSFPRGGAAFQQFF.